Listed below are T cell receptor beta chains from one sample, sequenced in a study of Ad26.COV2.S vaccination and SARS-CoV-2 variants. Only in-frame clones appear in the TCRdb table, and some are missing; sequencing was by immunoSEQ multiplex PCR. This table has some 640,000 clones, 80% to 90% appearing once. The sequences come from peripheral blood, collected in a trial of Ad26.COV2.S vaccine versus placebo. Receptor source: a person aged 18-65 years who received the Ad26.COV2.S COVID-19 vaccine or a placebo. Each CDR3 is given with its conserved first and last residue. The D gene is left open where the match is weak. Rows give clone size only sometimes, using once, few, many, or a class for an expanded clone.

V gene	J gene	D gene	clone size	CDR3 length	CDR3 protein	CDR3 DNA
TRBV9	TRBJ2-3	.	.	16	CASSVEPRGSTDTQYF	TGTGCCAGCAGCGTAGAGCCCAGGGGATCGACAGATACGCAGTATTTT
TRBV9	TRBJ2-4	.	.	16	CASSVKAGWAKNIQYF	TGTGCCAGCAGCGTAAAGGCCGGCTGGGCCAAAAACATTCAGTACTTC
TRBV5-4	TRBJ1-4	TRBD1	.	16	CASSRDRGHQGEKLFF	TGTGCCAGCAGTCGGGACAGGGGGCATCAGGGTGAAAAACTGTTTTTT
TRBV20-1	TRBJ1-5	.	.	11	CSARGDQPQHF	TGCAGTGCTAGAGGGGACCAGCCCCAGCATTTT
TRBV7-9	TRBJ2-7	.	.	12	CASSQGWGEQYF	TGTGCCAGCAGCCAAGGGTGGGGGGAGCAGTACTTC
TRBV2	TRBJ1-5	.	.	15	CASSEQTVSNQPQHF	TGTGCCAGCAGTGAACAGACAGTTAGCAATCAGCCCCAGCATTTT
TRBV27	TRBJ1-1	TRBD1	.	14	CASSLWTGGTEAFF	TGTGCCAGCAGTTTATGGACAGGGGGCACTGAAGCTTTCTTT
TRBV6-5	TRBJ1-1	TRBD1	.	16	CASSSPPSDRGTEAFF	TGTGCCAGCAGTTCTCCACCGTCGGACAGGGGCACTGAAGCTTTCTTT
TRBV24-1	TRBJ2-1	.	.	13	CATSTGKVDEQFF	TGTGCCACCAGTACAGGGAAGGTAGATGAGCAGTTCTTC
TRBV3-1/TRBV3-2	TRBJ2-1	TRBD1	.	14	CASSQSGTGGEQFF	TGTGCCAGCAGCCAGTCCGGGACAGGGGGTGAGCAGTTCTTC
TRBV4-2	TRBJ2-7	TRBD2	few	17	CASSQGVSASGHYEQYF	TGTGCCAGCAGCCAAGGGGTAAGCGCTAGCGGGCACTACGAGCAGTACTTC
TRBV5-1	TRBJ2-5	.	.	13	CASSFNPQETQYF	TGCGCCAGCAGTTTCAATCCGCAAGAGACCCAGTACTTC
TRBV14	TRBJ2-5	.	.	14	CASSQFLGEETQYF	TGTGCCAGCAGCCAATTCCTAGGTGAAGAGACCCAGTACTTC
TRBV29-1	TRBJ2-1	TRBD1	.	13	CSVGTGGYNEQFF	TGCAGCGTCGGGACAGGGGGCTACAATGAGCAGTTCTTC
TRBV7-9	TRBJ2-3	TRBD2	.	17	CASSLGLAGGPSDTQYF	TGTGCCAGCAGCTTAGGGTTAGCGGGGGGGCCGTCGGATACGCAGTATTTT
TRBV27	TRBJ1-4	TRBD1	.	15	CASSPLTGTNEKLFF	TGTGCCAGCAGTCCCCTGACAGGGACTAATGAAAAACTGTTTTTT
TRBV6-2/TRBV6-3	TRBJ2-1	.	.	13	CASSGSTSNEQFF	TGTGCCAGCAGTGGGTCTACCTCCAATGAGCAGTTCTTC
TRBV18	TRBJ2-6	TRBD1	.	16	CASSPTGMSGANVLTF	TGTGCCAGCTCGCCGACAGGGATGTCAGGGGCCAACGTCCTGACTTTC
TRBV7-3	TRBJ2-3	.	.	13	CASSPGDEHTQYF	TGTGCCAGCAGCCCCGGAGACGAACATACGCAGTATTTT
TRBV6-5	TRBJ1-1	TRBD1	.	13	CASRHPGQGIAFF	TGTGCCAGCAGACATCCGGGACAGGGGATAGCTTTCTTT
TRBV15	TRBJ2-1	TRBD1	.	15	CATSSHRGPYNEQFF	TGTGCCACCAGCAGTCACAGGGGGCCCTACAATGAGCAGTTCTTC
TRBV20-1	TRBJ2-2	.	.	11	CSARSTGELFF	TGCAGTGCTAGATCGACCGGGGAGCTGTTTTTT
TRBV5-1	TRBJ2-1	TRBD2	.	16	CASSRLAASSYNEQFF	TGCGCCAGCAGCAGACTAGCGGCGAGCTCCTACAATGAGCAGTTCTTC
TRBV27	TRBJ1-2	.	few	16	CASSLSTAGALYGYTF	TGTGCCAGCAGTTTATCGACAGCGGGAGCCCTCTATGGCTACACCTTC
TRBV5-4	TRBJ2-2	.	.	13	CASSLEDTGELFF	TGTGCCAGCAGCTTGGAAGACACCGGGGAGCTGTTTTTT
TRBV12-3/TRBV12-4	TRBJ1-1	.	.	13	CASSHSLTWEAFF	TGTGCCAGCAGTCACAGTCTCACGTGGGAAGCTTTCTTT
TRBV2	TRBJ1-6	TRBD1	once	14	CASTLTGRQTPLHF	TGTGCCAGCACCCTGACAGGGAGACAGACACCCCTCCACTTT
TRBV30	TRBJ2-7	.	.	12	CAWSVLAYEQYF	TGTGCCTGGAGTGTACTGGCCTACGAGCAGTACTTC
TRBV18	TRBJ1-1	TRBD1	once	14	CASSGQGGRTEAFF	TGTGCCAGCTCCGGACAGGGTGGGCGCACTGAAGCTTTCTTT
TRBV9	TRBJ2-7	.	.	15	CASSPQESQDYEQYF	TGTGCCAGCAGCCCACAAGAGAGTCAGGACTACGAGCAGTACTTC
TRBV5-1	TRBJ1-1	.	.	13	CASSPTENTEAFF	TGCGCCAGCAGCCCGACGGAGAACACTGAAGCTTTCTTT
TRBV18	TRBJ2-5	TRBD1	.	16	CASSPRGGAVQETQYF	TGTGCCAGCTCACCAAGAGGGGGCGCGGTCCAAGAGACCCAGTACTTC
TRBV24-1	TRBJ2-2	.	once	12	CATSDFLGELFF	TGTGCCACCAGTGATTTTCTCGGGGAGCTGTTTTTT
TRBV3-1/TRBV3-2	TRBJ2-7	TRBD2	.	15	CASSQGAGGYNEQYF	TGTGCCAGCAGCCAAGGTGCGGGAGGGTACAACGAGCAGTACTTC
TRBV19	TRBJ2-3	.	.	13	CASSIVQGVTQYF	TGTGCCAGTAGTATAGTTCAGGGAGTTACGCAGTATTTT
TRBV30	TRBJ2-3	.	.	12	CAWKVWADTQYF	TGTGCCTGGAAGGTATGGGCAGATACGCAGTATTTT